The T cell receptor (beta chain) described here comes from a study of Ad26.COV2.S vaccination and SARS-CoV-2 variants. About the research overall: Among those in the COV1001 Ad26.COV2.S trial arm was the donor.

Treatment defined: some 20 received Ad26.COV2.S at low or high dose, single or two shots; about five received placebo; per-sample allocation not given. Specimen acquisition occurred on day 63 following the initial vaccine or placebo injection. This adult donor, from Boston, was 18-55 years old. Repertoires were generated with immunoSEQ multiplex PCR, while TCRdb's copy carries only in-frame clones and drops some. There are fewer than 900,000 clones in the sample; roughly 90% occur only once, and around 1.4% lies in the top ten. The germline V gene encodes CDR1 SGHTA and CDR2 FQGNSA. This CDR3 region has 16 residues. Losses at the gene ends were 1 base for V and 10 bases for J; bases not matched to a gene: 14.

This TCR came from a person between 18 and 65 years old who received the Ad26.COV2.S COVID-19 vaccine or a placebo. The V gene is TRBV7-2, the J gene TRBJ1-2; 8 bases match TRBD1. The sequences come from peripheral blood, collected in a trial of Ad26.COV2.S vaccine versus placebo. The CDR3 spells CASSLGGQGTVGLYTF. Here the CDR3 DNA reads TGTGCCAGCAGCTTAGGCGGACAGGGCACGGTCGGCCTCTACACCTTC.